The TCR beta chain described here comes from a study of control samples from healthy donors and cancer patients (TCRdb year 2020). CDR1 WNHNN and CDR2 SYGVQD were looked up in the germline V gene (reference sequence). Inclusive of the bounding cysteine and phenylalanine, the CDR3 is 16 residues long. Of the read, only the CDR3 DNA is kept; its 48 bases are in frame from base 1. V is reduced by 5 bases and J by 1 base, leaving a spacing of 16 bases between them. Libraries were prepared through the immunoSEQ multiplex PCR assay. As stored in TCRdb, this immuneACCESS dataset retains in-frame rearrangements with V and J assigned. A fraction of the clones does not appear; measured against another copy, unresolved V genes explain less than half of the discrepancy, and the remainder lacks a known reason. The sample table lists 90,000 or so clones, around four fifths of them with a count of one. Of the sample, roughly 18% is held by the ten largest clones.

Note on this clone: The antigen it recognizes is unknown. Per-base quality was not reported, and no clone a single base away is much larger than it.

This TCR was sampled from a man aged 25 to 40 in good health. Sequenced sample: blood. This receptor chain uses TRBV10-1 and TRBJ2-3, and perhaps TRBD2 as D gene, on 6 matching bases. The DNA sequence reads TGCGCCAGCAGTCCAGGCCGGGGGACGGGCACAGATACGCAGTATTTT. Its coded protein is CASSPGRGTGTDTQYF.